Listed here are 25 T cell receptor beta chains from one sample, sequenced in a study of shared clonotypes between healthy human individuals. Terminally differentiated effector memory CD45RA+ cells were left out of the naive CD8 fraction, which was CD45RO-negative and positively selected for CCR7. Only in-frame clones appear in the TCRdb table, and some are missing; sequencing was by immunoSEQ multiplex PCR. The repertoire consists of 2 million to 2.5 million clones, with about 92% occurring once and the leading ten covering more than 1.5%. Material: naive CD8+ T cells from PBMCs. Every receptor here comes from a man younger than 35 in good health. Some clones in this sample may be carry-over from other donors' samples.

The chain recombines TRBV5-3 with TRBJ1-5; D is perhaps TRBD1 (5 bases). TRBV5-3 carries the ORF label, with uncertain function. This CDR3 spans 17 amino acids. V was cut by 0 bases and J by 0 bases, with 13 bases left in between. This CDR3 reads CARSLVGTLHSNQPQHF. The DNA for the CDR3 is TGTGCCAGAAGCTTGGTAGGGACTCTTCATAGCAATCAGCCCCAGCATTTT.

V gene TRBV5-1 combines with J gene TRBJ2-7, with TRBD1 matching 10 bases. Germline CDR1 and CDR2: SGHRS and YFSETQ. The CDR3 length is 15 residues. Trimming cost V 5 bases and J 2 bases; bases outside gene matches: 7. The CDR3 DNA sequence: TGCGCCAGCAGACCCCGGACAGGGGGACCCTACGAGCAGTACTTC. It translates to CASRPRTGGPYEQYF.

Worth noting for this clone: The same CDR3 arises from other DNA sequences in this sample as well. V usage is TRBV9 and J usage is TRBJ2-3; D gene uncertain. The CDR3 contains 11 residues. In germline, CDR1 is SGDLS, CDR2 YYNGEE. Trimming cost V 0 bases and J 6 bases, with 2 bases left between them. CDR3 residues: CASSVADTQYF. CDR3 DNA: TGTGCCAGCAGCGTAGCCGATACGCAGTATTTT.

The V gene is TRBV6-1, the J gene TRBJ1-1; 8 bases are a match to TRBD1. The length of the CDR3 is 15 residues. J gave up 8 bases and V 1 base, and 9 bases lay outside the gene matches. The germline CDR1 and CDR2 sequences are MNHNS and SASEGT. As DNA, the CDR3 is TGTGCCAGCAGTGAAGGAACAGGGGGAAAGGGGGAAGCTTTCTTT. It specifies CASSEGTGGKGEAFF.

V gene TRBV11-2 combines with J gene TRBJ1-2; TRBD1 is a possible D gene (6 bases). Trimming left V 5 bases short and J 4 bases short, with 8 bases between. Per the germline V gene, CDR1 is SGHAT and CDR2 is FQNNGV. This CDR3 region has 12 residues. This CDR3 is CASSPDSYGYTF. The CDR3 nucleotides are TGTGCCAGCAGCCCGGACAGCTATGGCTACACCTTC.

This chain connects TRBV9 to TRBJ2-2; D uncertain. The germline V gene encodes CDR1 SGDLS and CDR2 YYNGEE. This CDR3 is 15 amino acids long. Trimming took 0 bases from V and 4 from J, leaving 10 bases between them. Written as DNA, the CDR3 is TGTGCCAGCAGCGTAGGTGGGCTGGGCACCGGGGAGCTGTTTTTT. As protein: CASSVGGLGTGELFF.

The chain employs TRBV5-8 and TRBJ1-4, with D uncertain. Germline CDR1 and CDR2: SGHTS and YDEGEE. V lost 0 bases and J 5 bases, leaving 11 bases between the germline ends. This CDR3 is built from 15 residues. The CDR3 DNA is TGTGCCAGCAGCTTGGAACTGGGTAGGAATGAAAAACTGTTTTTT. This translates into CASSLELGRNEKLFF.

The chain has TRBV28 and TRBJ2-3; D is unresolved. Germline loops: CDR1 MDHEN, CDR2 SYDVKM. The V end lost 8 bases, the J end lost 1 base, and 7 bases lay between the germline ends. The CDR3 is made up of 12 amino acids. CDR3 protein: CASGIRTDTQYF. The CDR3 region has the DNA TGTGCCAGCGGTATCCGCACAGATACGCAGTATTTT.

CDR3: CASSSTRQGNKNEQFF. CDR3 nucleotides: TGTGCCAGCAGCTCGACTCGACAGGGAAATAAAAATGAGCAGTTCTTC. The chain carries TRBV7-9 and TRBJ2-1, with TRBD1 matching over 7 bases. This CDR3 comprises 16 residues. V lost 4 bases and J lost 7; bases outside the gene matches: 13. Per the germline V gene, CDR1 is SEHNR and CDR2 is FQNEAQ (reference sequence).

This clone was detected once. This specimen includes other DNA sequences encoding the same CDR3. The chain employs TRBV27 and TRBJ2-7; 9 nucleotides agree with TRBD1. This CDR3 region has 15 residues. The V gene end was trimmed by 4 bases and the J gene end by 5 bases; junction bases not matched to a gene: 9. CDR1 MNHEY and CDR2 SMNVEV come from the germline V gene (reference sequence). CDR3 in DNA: TGTGCCAGCAGTTCACCGGGACAGGGAACAAACGAGCAGTACTTC. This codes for CASSSPGQGTNEQYF.

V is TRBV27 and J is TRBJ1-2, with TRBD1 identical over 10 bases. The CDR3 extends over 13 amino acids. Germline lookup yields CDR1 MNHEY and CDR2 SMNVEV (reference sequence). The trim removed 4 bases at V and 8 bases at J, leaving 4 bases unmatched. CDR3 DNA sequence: TGTGCCAGCAGTTCGGACAGGGGGTTGGGCTACACCTTC. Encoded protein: CASSSDRGLGYTF.

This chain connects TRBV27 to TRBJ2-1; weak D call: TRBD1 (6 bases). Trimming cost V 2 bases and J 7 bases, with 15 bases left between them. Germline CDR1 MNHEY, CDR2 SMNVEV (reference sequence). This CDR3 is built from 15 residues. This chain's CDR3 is CASSLPGHLGNEQFF. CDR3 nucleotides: TGTGCCAGCAGTTTACCGGGACACTTAGGGAATGAGCAGTTCTTC.

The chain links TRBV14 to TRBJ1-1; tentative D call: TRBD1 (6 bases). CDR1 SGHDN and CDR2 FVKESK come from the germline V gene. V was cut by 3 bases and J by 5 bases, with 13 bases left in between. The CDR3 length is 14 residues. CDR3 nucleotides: TGTGCCAGCAGCCAGCGGGGGGCGAATACTGAAGCTTTCTTT. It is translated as CASSQRGANTEAFF. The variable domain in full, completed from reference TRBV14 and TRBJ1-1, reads EAGVTQFPSHSVIEKGQTVTLRCDPISGHDNLYWYRRVMGKEIKFLLHFVKESKQDESGMPNNRFLAERTGGTYSTLKVQPAELEDSGVYFCASSQRGANTEAFFGQGTRLTVV.

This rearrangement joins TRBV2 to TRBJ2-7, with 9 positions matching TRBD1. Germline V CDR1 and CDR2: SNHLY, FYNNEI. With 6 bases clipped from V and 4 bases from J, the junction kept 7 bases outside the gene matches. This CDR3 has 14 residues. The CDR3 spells CASSPGTGIYEQYF. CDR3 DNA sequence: TGTGCCAGCAGCCCCGGGACAGGGATATACGAGCAGTACTTC. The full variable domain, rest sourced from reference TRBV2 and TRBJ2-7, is EPEVTQTPSHQVTQMGQEVILRCVPISNHLYFYWYRQILGQKVEFLVSFYNNEISEKSEIFDDQFSVERPDGSNFTLKIRSTKLEDSAMYFCASSPGTGIYEQYFGPGTRLTVT.

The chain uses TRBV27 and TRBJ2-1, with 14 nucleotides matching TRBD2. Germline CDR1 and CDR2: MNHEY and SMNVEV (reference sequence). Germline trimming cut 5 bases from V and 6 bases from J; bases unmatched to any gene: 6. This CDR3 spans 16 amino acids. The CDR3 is CASSPRLAGGGNEQFF. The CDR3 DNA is TGTGCCAGCAGTCCCCGACTAGCGGGAGGGGGCAATGAGCAGTTCTTC.

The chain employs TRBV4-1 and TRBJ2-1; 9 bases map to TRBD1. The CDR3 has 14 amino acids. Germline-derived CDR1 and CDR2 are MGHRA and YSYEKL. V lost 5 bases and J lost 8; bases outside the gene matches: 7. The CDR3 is CASSDRGFFYEQFF. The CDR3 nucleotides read TGCGCCAGCAGCGACAGGGGGTTCTTCTATGAGCAGTTCTTC.

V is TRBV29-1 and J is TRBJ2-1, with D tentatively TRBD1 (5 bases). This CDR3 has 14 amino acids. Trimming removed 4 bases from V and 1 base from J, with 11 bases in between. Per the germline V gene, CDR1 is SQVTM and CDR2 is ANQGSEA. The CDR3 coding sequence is TGCAGCGTTGTTAGGGGTACTTCCTACAATGAGCAGTTCTTC. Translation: CSVVRGTSYNEQFF.

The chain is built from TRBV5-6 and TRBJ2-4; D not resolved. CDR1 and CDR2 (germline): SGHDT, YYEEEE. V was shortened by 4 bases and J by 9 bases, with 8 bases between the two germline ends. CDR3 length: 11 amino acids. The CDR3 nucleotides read TGTGCCAGCAGCCGTGGGGTCATTCAGTACTTC. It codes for CASSRGVIQYF. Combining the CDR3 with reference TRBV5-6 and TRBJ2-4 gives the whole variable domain DAGVTQSPTHLIKTRGQQVTLRCSPKSGHDTVSWYQQALGQGPQFIFQYYEEEERQRGNFPDRFSGHQFPNYSSELNVNALLLGDSALYLCASSRGVIQYFGAGTRLSVL.

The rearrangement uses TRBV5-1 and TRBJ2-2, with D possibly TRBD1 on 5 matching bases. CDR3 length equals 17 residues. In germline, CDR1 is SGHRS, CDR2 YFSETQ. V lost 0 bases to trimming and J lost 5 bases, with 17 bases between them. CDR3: CASSLVMGREVTGELFF. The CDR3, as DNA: TGCGCCAGCAGCTTGGTCATGGGCAGGGAAGTAACCGGGGAGCTGTTTTTT.

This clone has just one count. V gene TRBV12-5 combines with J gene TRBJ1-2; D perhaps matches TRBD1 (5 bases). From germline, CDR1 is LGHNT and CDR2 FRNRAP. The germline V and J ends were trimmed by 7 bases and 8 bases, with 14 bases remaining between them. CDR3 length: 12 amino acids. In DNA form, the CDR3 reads TGTGCTAGTGACAACCCCAGGGAAGGCTACACCTTC. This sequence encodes CASDNPREGYTF.

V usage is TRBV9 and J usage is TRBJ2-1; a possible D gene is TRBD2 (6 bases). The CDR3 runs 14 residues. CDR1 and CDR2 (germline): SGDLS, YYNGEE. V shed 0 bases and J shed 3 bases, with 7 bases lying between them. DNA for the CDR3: TGTGCCAGCAGCGTAGGCGGGGACTACAATGAGCAGTTCTTC. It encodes CASSVGGDYNEQFF.

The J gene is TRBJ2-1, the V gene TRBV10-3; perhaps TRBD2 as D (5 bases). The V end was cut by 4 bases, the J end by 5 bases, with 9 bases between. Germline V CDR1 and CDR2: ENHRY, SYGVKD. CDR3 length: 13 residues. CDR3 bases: TGTGCCATCAGTGCCGGGGAAAACAATGAGCAGTTCTTC. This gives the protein CAISAGENNEQFF.

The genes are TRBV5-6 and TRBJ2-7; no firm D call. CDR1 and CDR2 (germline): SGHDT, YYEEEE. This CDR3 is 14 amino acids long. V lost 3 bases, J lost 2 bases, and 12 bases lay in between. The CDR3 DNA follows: TGTGCCAGCAGCTACTCGGCGGTACCCTACGAGCAGTACTTC. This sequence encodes CASSYSAVPYEQYF.

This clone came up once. CDR3: CASSGTGTGDIYSNQPQHF. The CDR3 DNA reads as TGTGCCAGCAGCGGAACCGGGACAGGGGATATTTATAGCAATCAGCCCCAGCATTTT. This chain links TRBV5-5 with TRBJ1-5; 10 bases match TRBD1. This CDR3 comprises 19 residues. V was clipped by 4 bases and J by 0 bases; unmatched bases: 13. Germline V gene data show CDR1 as SGHKS and CDR2 as YYEKEE (reference sequence). Variable domain in full (rest from reference TRBV5-5 and TRBJ1-5): DAGVTQSPTHLIKTRGQQVTLRCSPISGHKSVSWYQQVLGQGPQFIFQYYEKEERGRGNFPDRFSARQFPNYSSELNVNALLLGDSALYLCASSGTGTGDIYSNQPQHFGDGTRLSIL.

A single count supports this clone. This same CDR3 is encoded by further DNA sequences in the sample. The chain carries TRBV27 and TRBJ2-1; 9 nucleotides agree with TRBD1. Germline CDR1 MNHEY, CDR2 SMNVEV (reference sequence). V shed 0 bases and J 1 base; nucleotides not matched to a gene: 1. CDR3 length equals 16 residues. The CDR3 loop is CASSLSTGGSYNEQFF. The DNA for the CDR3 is TGTGCCAGCAGTTTATCGACAGGGGGGTCCTACAATGAGCAGTTCTTC.